A single sample is the source of the 28 T cell receptor beta chains below, sequenced in a study of HIV-infected patients and healthy controls. 400 to 550 ng RNA was reverse transcribed with alpha and beta constant-region primers. Alpha and beta chain libraries were made separately by chain-specific third strand synthesis with multiplexing indices. MiXCR was run by TCRdb on the 5' RACE reads, yielding one entry per CDR3 protein. The data contain 18,000 or so distinct CDR3 sequences, 8% to 10% of them singletons. Follow-up blood was drawn about 14 weeks, roughly three months, after antiretroviral therapy began. The repertoire came from unfractionated whole blood and reflected all unsorted peripheral T cells. The sequencing used blood, collected during antiretroviral therapy. Receptors originate from an adult with HIV infection.

The chain employs TRBV29-1 and TRBJ2-3; 7 nucleotides match TRBD2. Germline CDR1 is SQVTM and CDR2 is ANQGSEA. CDR3 length equals 11 residues. CDR3 nucleotides: TGCAGATTGGGGAGGGGAGATACGCAGTATTTT. This encodes CRLGRGDTQYF.

This clonotype was counted many times. The gene calls are TRBV20-1 and TRBJ2-7; D unresolved. The CDR3 is 14 residues long. The V end was cut by 0 bases, the J end by 3 bases, with 12 bases between. Germline assignment: CDR1 DFQATT and CDR2 SNEGSKA (reference sequence). The CDR3 coding sequence is TGCAGTGCTAGAGATGAACGGGCCCTCTACGAGCAGTACTTC. The encoded protein is CSARDERALYEQYF.

This clonotype was picked up a small number of times. V gene TRBV20-1 combines with J gene TRBJ2-7; the match to TRBD2 covers 9 bases. CDR1 is DFQATT and CDR2 is SNEGSKA in the germline V gene (reference sequence). The CDR3 is 14 amino acids. Trimming removed 8 bases from V and 3 bases from J; junction bases left unmatched: 11. The CDR3 region is CSIPSRGGRYEQYF. The CDR3 DNA sequence: TGCAGTATCCCCTCGCGGGGGGGCCGCTACGAGCAGTACTTC.

J is TRBJ2-3 and V is TRBV6-1; D perhaps matches TRBD2 (5 bases). V gave up 7 bases and J gave up 3 bases, with 14 bases separating them. The CDR3 spans 14 residues. Germline V gives CDR1 MNHNS, CDR2 SASEGT. The CDR3 coding sequence is TGTGCCAGCATCCATGTCGGGGTTACAGATACGCAGTATTTT. Amino acids: CASIHVGVTDTQYF.

This clonotype was detected ten times or more. The chain combines TRBV20-1 with TRBJ2-3; 8 bases align to TRBD1. There are 14 residues in the CDR3. Germline V gives CDR1 DFQATT, CDR2 SNEGSKA (reference sequence). This CDR3 is CSVVETGGTDTQYF. In nucleotides, the CDR3 is TGCAGCGTTGTCGAGACAGGGGGCACAGATACGCAGTATTTT.

This clonotype appeared a single time. The rearrangement links TRBV5-1 to TRBJ2-3, with 8 bases identical to TRBD2. CDR3 length: 16 amino acids. Germline V gene sequence: CDR1 SGHRS, CDR2 YFSETQ. The J segment lost 5 bases and the V segment lost 4 bases, leaving 12 bases of the junction unmatched. CDR3 protein: CASSDYRDGGGDTQYF. CDR3 coding DNA: TGCGCCAGCAGCGATTACCGGGACGGGGGGGGAGATACGCAGTATTTT.

This clonotype was picked up many times. This CDR3 reads CASSESNLGGYTF. DNA for the CDR3: TGCGCCAGCAGTGAGTCGAATCTAGGAGGCTACACCTTC. The V call is TRBV10-2, the J call TRBJ1-2; no reliable D call. This CDR3 has 13 residues. Germline assignment: CDR1 WSHSY and CDR2 SAAADI. V dropped 0 bases and J dropped 8 bases, with 10 bases sitting between them.

The chain has TRBV12-3 or TRBV12-4 and TRBJ2-7; 8 nucleotides align to TRBD2. The CDR3 consists of 14 residues. With V trimmed by 3 bases and J by 6 bases, 7 bases remained unmatched. CDR3 sequence (DNA): TGTGCCAGCAGTTTCCTCGCGGGAGGCGGCGAGCAGTACTTC. Amino acid sequence: CASSFLAGGGEQYF.

This clonotype came up many times. The gene calls are TRBV5-6 and TRBJ2-7; D is unclear. Germline-derived CDR1 and CDR2 are SGHDT and YYEEEE. This CDR3 region has 14 residues. Trimming took 0 bases from V and 0 from J, leaving 7 bases between them. CDR3 amino acids: CASSLAANSYEQYF. As DNA, the CDR3 is TGTGCCAGCAGCTTGGCTGCCAACTCCTACGAGCAGTACTTC.

The rearrangement joins TRBV5-6 to TRBJ1-1; D gene ambiguous. Germline CDR1 is SGHDT and CDR2 is YYEEEE. Trimming removed 6 bases from V and 1 base from J, with 10 bases in between. The CDR3 extends over 13 amino acids. DNA for the CDR3: TGTGCCAGCAACCTAGCGCCGAACACTGAAGCTTTCTTT. The encoded protein is CASNLAPNTEAFF.

This clonotype showed up many times. This chain connects TRBV5-1 to TRBJ2-7; no definite D call. V dropped 7 bases and J dropped 1 base, with 12 bases sitting between them. This CDR3 contains 13 residues. From germline, CDR1 is SGHRS and CDR2 YFSETQ. The CDR3 DNA sequence: TGCGCCAGCCATGCCGACGGATCCTACGAGCAGTACTTC. Its translation is CASHADGSYEQYF. The variable domain in full, completed from reference TRBV5-1 and TRBJ2-7, reads KAGVTQTPRYLIKTRGQQVTLSCSPISGHRSVSWYQQTPGQGLQFLFEYFSETQRNKGNFPGRFSGRQFSNSRSEMNVSTLELGDSALYLCASHADGSYEQYFGPGTRLTVT.

This clonotype was counted at least ten times. The rearrangement links TRBV19 to TRBJ1-1, with 9 bases that match TRBD1. Germline CDR1 is LNHDA and CDR2 is SQIVND (reference sequence). Trimming at V came to 3 bases and at J to 7 bases, leaving 6 bases not matched to a gene. There are 14 residues in the CDR3. The CDR3 sequence: CASSILGQGVEAFF. Here the CDR3 DNA reads TGTGCCAGTAGTATCCTGGGACAGGGCGTTGAAGCTTTCTTT.

At least ten counts were recorded for this clonotype. The chain uses TRBV29-1 and TRBJ1-2; D is unresolved. Between the trimmed V and J ends, which lost 3 bases and 0 bases, there was a span of 11 bases. Germline V gene sequence: CDR1 SQVTM, CDR2 ANQGSEA. There are 14 residues in the CDR3. The CDR3 nucleotides are TGCAGCGTTGATGGGCAGCTAGCTAACTATGGCTACACCTTC. This translates into CSVDGQLANYGYTF.

The rearrangement links TRBV7-8 to TRBJ2-1; 7 nucleotides agree with TRBD1. Trimming removed 5 bases from V and 16 bases from J; junction bases left unmatched: 20. This CDR3 region has 15 residues. Germline V gene lookup returns CDR1 SGHVS and CDR2 FQNEAQ. CDR3 nucleotide sequence: TGTGCCAGCAGCCGACGTCGGGCCCGGCCAGGGGGAGACTTCTTC. This sequence encodes CASSRRRARPGGDFF.

By share of the sample, this clonotype is medium-sized. This sequence joins TRBV10-3 and TRBJ1-1; perhaps TRBD1 as D (5 bases). In germline, CDR1 is ENHRY, CDR2 SYGVKD. V was pared by 0 bases and J by 0 bases, with 8 bases between. The CDR3 has 15 residues. Here the CDR3 DNA reads TGTGCCATCAGTGAGTCGGGGGGGATGAACACTGAAGCTTTCTTT. This translates into CAISESGGMNTEAFF.

In its sample, this clonotype is medium-sized. The V call is TRBV28, the J call TRBJ1-1, with 9 bases that match TRBD1. The CDR3 length is 14 residues. CDR1 and CDR2 (germline): MDHEN, SYDVKM. J was trimmed by 6 bases and V by 3 bases; bases with no gene match: 5. The CDR3 DNA reads TGTGCCAGCAGTTTCGGGACAGGGTTCCCTGAAGCTTTCTTT. Protein sequence: CASSFGTGFPEAFF. Together with reference TRBV28 and TRBJ1-1, the CDR3 gives the full variable domain: DVKVTQSSRYLVKRTGEKVFLECVQDMDHENMFWYRQDPGLGLRLIYFSYDVKMKEKGDIPEGYSVSREKKERFSLILESASTNQTSMYLCASSFGTGFPEAFFGQGTRLTVV.

The table lists this clonotype with many counts. The J gene is TRBJ1-1, the V gene TRBV2, with D unclear. Germline loops: CDR1 SNHLY, CDR2 FYNNEI. Trimming removed 7 bases at V and 7 bases at J, with 22 bases between. CDR3 length: 15 residues. DNA for the CDR3: TGTGCCAGCACTACGGACCGAATCATGATGGATGAAGCTTTCTTT. Its protein is CASTTDRIMMDEAFF.

The chain is built from TRBV3-1 and TRBJ2-2, with 7 bases lining up with TRBD1. The germline V gene has CDR1 LGHDT and CDR2 YNNKEL (reference sequence). The CDR3 is 16 residues long. J was trimmed by 4 bases and V by 1 base; bases with no gene match: 6. The CDR3 spells CASSQAGYRGTGELFF. In DNA form, the CDR3 reads TGTGCCAGCAGCCAAGCTGGGTACAGGGGCACCGGGGAGCTGTTTTTT.

Many counts were recorded for this clonotype. This chain joins TRBV7-3 and TRBJ1-2, with D possibly TRBD1 on 5 matching bases. CDR3 length: 15 residues. Germline-derived CDR1 and CDR2 are SGHTA and FQGTGA. Trimming shortened V by 8 bases and J by 0 bases, and 16 bases separated the two germline ends. This chain's CDR3 is CASGQGVIANYGYTF. The CDR3 DNA is TGTGCCAGCGGTCAGGGAGTAATAGCTAACTATGGCTACACCTTC.

This clonotype was detected many times. The genes are TRBV6-2 or TRBV6-3 and TRBJ1-2, with unresolved D. Looked up from germline, CDR1 is MNHEY and CDR2 is SVGEGT. This CDR3 region has 13 residues. The V end lost 6 bases, the J end lost 1 base, and 9 bases lay between the germline ends. The CDR3 region is CASSETINYGYTF. In DNA form, the CDR3 reads TGTGCCAGCAGCGAGACGATTAACTATGGCTACACCTTC.

This clonotype was detected many times. The chain recombines TRBV5-5 with TRBJ1-2, with D unclear. The V end was cut by 2 bases, the J end by 0 bases, with 5 bases between. Germline V gives CDR1 SGHKS, CDR2 YYEKEE (reference sequence). The CDR3 sequence is 13 residues long. CDR3 nucleotides: TGTGCCAGCAGCTTCATCACTAACTATGGCTACACCTTC. This codes for CASSFITNYGYTF. The variable domain in full, completed from reference TRBV5-5 and TRBJ1-2, reads DAGVTQSPTHLIKTRGQQVTLRCSPISGHKSVSWYQQVLGQGPQFIFQYYEKEERGRGNFPDRFSARQFPNYSSELNVNALLLGDSALYLCASSFITNYGYTFGSGTRLTVV.

The sample holds many counts of this clonotype. The chain links TRBV18 to TRBJ2-1; 8 bases map to TRBD1. Germline-derived CDR1 and CDR2 are KGHSH and LQKENI. The junction had 8 bases not matched to a gene; V was cut back by 0 bases and J by 4 bases. The CDR3 runs 17 residues. The CDR3 spells CASSPPGQALTYNEQFF. CDR3 sequence (DNA): TGTGCCAGCTCACCACCGGGACAGGCCTTGACTTACAATGAGCAGTTCTTC. The variable domain in full, with the rest retrieved from reference TRBV18 and TRBJ2-1, is NAGVMQNPRHLVRRRGQEARLRCSPMKGHSHVYWYRQLPEEGLKFMVYLQKENIIDESGMPKERFSAEFPKEGPSILRIQQVVRGDSAAYFCASSPPGQALTYNEQFFGPGTRLTVL.

This clonotype was counted once. Since a much larger clone is just one base distant, this may be a read error. The chain employs TRBV6-2 or TRBV6-3 and TRBJ2-7; D is unclear. CDR3 length: 14 residues. The V gene's germline CDR1 is MNHEY and CDR2 SVGEGT. Trimming took off 2 bases at V and 2 bases at J, with 10 bases between the two ends. CDR3 nucleotide sequence: TGTGCCAGCAGTTACCGAGACGGCACCTACGAGCAGTACTTC. This translates into CASSYRDGTYEQYF.

The CDR3 region has the DNA TGTGCCAGCAGTTACTCGAGTCAGGGAATCTCCTATAATTCACCCCTCCACTTT. This encodes CASSYSSQGISYNSPLHF. The chain recombines TRBV6-6 with TRBJ1-6, with D tentatively TRBD1 (5 bases). This CDR3 is 18 amino acids long. In germline, CDR1 is MNHNY, CDR2 SVGAGI (reference sequence). The V and J ends lost 0 bases and 0 bases respectively, with 12 bases between them.

This clonotype was observed at least ten times. The chain carries TRBV6-5 and TRBJ2-6; tentative D call: TRBD1 (6 bases). This CDR3 is 16 amino acids long. Germline lookup yields CDR1 MNHEY and CDR2 SVGAGI. Trimming pared 7 bases from V and 4 bases from J, leaving 17 bases between. CDR3 region: CASTPIPGQGANVLTF. CDR3 nucleotide sequence: TGTGCCAGCACCCCCATTCCAGGACAGGGGGCCAACGTCCTGACTTTC.

The V and J genes are TRBV2 and TRBJ2-5; D is unclear. The CDR3 runs to 13 residues. V was pared by 10 bases and J by 1 base, with 13 bases between. Germline loops: CDR1 SNHLY, CDR2 FYNNEI. The CDR3: CAILRVVQETQYF. CDR3 bases: TGTGCCATCTTACGGGTCGTCCAAGAGACCCAGTACTTC.

This clonotype was seen at least ten times. V and J are TRBV7-9 and TRBJ2-1; 7 nucleotides line up with TRBD2. V gave up 4 bases and J gave up 7 bases; unmatched junction bases: 7. CDR3 length: 14 amino acids. The V gene's germline CDR1 is SEHNR and CDR2 FQNEAQ (reference sequence). CDR3 bases: TGTGCCAGCAGCTGGACTAGTAGCCCAAATGAGCAGTTCTTC. Translation: CASSWTSSPNEQFF.

This clonotype appeared many times. The rearrangement joins TRBV3-1 to TRBJ1-2, with D perhaps TRBD1 (5 bases). Germline CDR1 is LGHDT and CDR2 is YNNKEL (reference sequence). V was trimmed by 1 base and J by 4 bases, leaving 16 bases between them. The CDR3 sequence is 16 residues long. Here the CDR3 DNA reads TGTGCCAGCAGCCAAGGGGGGACCGACGGACTCTATGGCTACACCTTC. Encoded protein: CASSQGGTDGLYGYTF.